This TCR beta chain is drawn from a study of human T cells and chemical hapten exposure. The CDR3 has 14 residues. Germline-derived CDR1 and CDR2 are MNHEY and SMNVEV (reference sequence). V lost 3 bases, J lost 9 bases, and 15 bases lay in between. Library construction involved attaching unique molecular identifiers to individual cDNA molecules, which allowed quantitative, reproducible TCR counting. TCRdb re-called the reads with MiXCR, one entry per CDR3 protein. In the table there are about 4,100 distinct CDR3 sequences, more than 45% of which are singletons. This clonotype was observed a handful of times. Described treatment: therapeutic diphenylcyclopropenone sensitization with weekly scalp DPC.

The sequence came from an adult with alopecia areata. Some clones in this sample may be carry-over from other donors' samples. This table probably holds off-target reads from a library built for another chain. The chain combines TRBV27 with TRBJ2-1; D not certain. Sequences were derived from whole blood, sampled before DPC sensitization or 2, 6, or about 24 weeks after (not recorded which). The CDR3 DNA is TGTGCCAGCAGTTTCTCTCGCCGAGGTCTTGAGCAGTTCTTC. It translates to CASSFSRRGLEQFF.